This record looks at one T cell receptor (beta chain) sequence and its context. There is no known antigen for this receptor. One base away there is no much larger clone; base qualities are not given. The immunoSEQ Assay, a bias-controlled multiplex PCR, was used to amplify TCRbeta CDR3 regions from genomic DNA. As for the authors' bioinformatics: The number of nucleated cells in each sample was estimated by amplification of reference gene primers within the assay. To quantify the absolute abundance of each unique TCRbeta CDR3 rearrangement, sequence reads were collapsed and filtered. For each sample, productive Simpson clonality was calculated by taking the square root of Simpson's diversity index across productive rearrangements. TCRdb re-hosts the immuneACCESS table, in-frame sequences only. Its copies lack some clones; in the studies checked, an unresolved V gene accounts for under half of them, and the cause for the rest is not known. Clonal size and the V and J genes are those of that table, whereas D and trimming came from the DNA. The sample has around 320,000 clones on record, around 85% of them singletons. Around 7.2% of the sample is in the top ten clones.

V is trimmed back by 4 bases and J by 10 bases, and the junction contains 5 bases that no gene match accounts for. CDR1 and CDR2, per the germline V gene (reference sequence), are LNHDA and SQIVND. The CDR3 holds 12 amino acids from the cysteine to the phenylalanine. The entry retains the CDR3 DNA only, 36 bases that are in frame from base 1. The data belong to a study of blood T cell repertoires in COVID-19 (dated by TCRdb to about 2020). Context from the whole study: Collaborator samples came from the United States, Italy and Spain and covered acute and convalescent phases of COVID-19. Samples were obtained from the ongoing ImmuneRACE study (first 160 participants) and from roughly 1,300 subjects provided by 6 global collaborators. Subjects who had been exposed to COVID-19, were actively infected with it, or had recovered from it provided the deeply sampled blood TCRbeta repertoires that made up the dataset. A de-identified subject ID, COVID-19 status, age in years and sex were almost always included in the sample metadata. The prospective study material was composed of cDNA or gDNA derived from T cells, B-cell-depleted T cells, or PBMCs. The repertoires were made available in a free public database intended to serve as a resource for research on the immune response to SARS-CoV-2. HLA class I and class II types, where available, came from metadata supplied by the sample provider rather than from assay-based typing. Results the study describes overall, beyond this receptor: The amount of clinical and demographic metadata varied by source and participant and was provided uncurated.

Each collaborating institution followed its own protocols to collect whole blood in K2EDTA tubes. For TCRbeta analysis, collaborators shipped samples as frozen whole blood, isolated PBMCs, or DNA extracted from either of those sample types. The V and J genes are TRBV19 and TRBJ2-3; the central 7 bases match TRBD2. The sample consisted of peripheral blood. The clonotype originates from a human donor in a cohort sampled during active COVID-19. For the CDR3, the sequence is CASSTGLGSQYF. In nucleotide form, the sequence is TGTGCCAGTAGTACCGGACTAGGGTCGCAGTATTTT.